The sequence of this T cell receptor beta chain was determined in a study of OX40 agonist ivuxolimab in advanced cancers. TCRdb's copy holds only in-frame clones and misses some; the assay was immunoSEQ multiplex PCR. The data hold more than 45,000 clones, with roughly 90% observed a single time. By proportion, this clone is medium-sized. CDR3 length: 17 amino acids. Germline loops: CDR1 LNHDA, CDR2 SQIVND (reference sequence). V lost 4 bases to trimming and J lost 2 bases, with 20 bases between them. Autoimmune disease history or systemic immunosuppression barred patients. The clonotype originates from an adult with an advanced solid tumor such as melanoma, head and neck, liver or kidney cancer. Sequenced material: CD4+ or CD8+ T cells sorted from blood, taken in a trial of the OX40 agonist ivuxolimab. V gene TRBV19 combines with J gene TRBJ1-2; D remains ambiguous. CDR3 sequence: CASSTQRISLENYGYTF. The CDR3, as DNA: TGTGCCAGTAGTACCCAGAGGATTTCGTTGGAGAACTATGGCTACACCTTC.